The 2 T cell receptor beta chains reported below all come from one sample, sequenced in a study of CXCR4 blockade with PD-1 therapy in pancreatic cancer. TCRdb keeps only in-frame clones here, not all; method: immunoSEQ multiplex PCR. Here the sample spans approximately 5,900 clones, less than 40% being singletons. Sequenced: tumor tissue. These receptors were collected from a human donor with pancreatic ductal adenocarcinoma.

This clone was observed a few times. The chain couples TRBV19 to TRBJ2-7; D is unclear. Germline V CDR1 and CDR2: LNHDA, SQIVND (reference sequence). The length of the CDR3 is 13 residues. Between the trimmed V and J ends, which lost 3 bases and 4 bases, there was a span of 10 bases. This CDR3 reads CASSILHHYEQYF. The CDR3, as DNA: TGTGCCAGTAGTATCTTACACCATTACGAGCAGTACTTC.

The sample holds a few counts of this clone. This chain links TRBV5-1 with TRBJ1-3, with D hard to call. The CDR3 length is 14 residues. The V gene lost 4 bases and the J gene lost 6 bases, with 14 bases spanning the gap. Germline CDR1 is SGHRS and CDR2 is YFSETQ. The CDR3 DNA sequence: TGCGCCAGCAGCCAAAGTACTGGTGAAAACACCATATATTTT. Amino acids: CASSQSTGENTIYF. The whole variable domain, filled in from reference TRBV5-1 and TRBJ1-3, reads KAGVTQTPRYLIKTRGQQVTLSCSPISGHRSVSWYQQTPGQGLQFLFEYFSETQRNKGNFPGRFSGRQFSNSRSEMNVSTLELGDSALYLCASSQSTGENTIYFGEGSWLTVV.